These 21 T cell receptor beta chains originate from one sample sequenced in a study of blood T cell repertoires in COVID-19. Clones were sequenced by immunoSEQ multiplex PCR, and TCRdb holds only the in-frame ones, with some missing. The sample carries about 110,000 clones, roughly 80% recorded once. Source material: peripheral blood. These receptors came from a woman of 80 years or more with acute or convalescent COVID-19.

The gene calls are TRBV5-1 and TRBJ1-3; no firm D call. Germline CDR1 SGHRS, CDR2 YFSETQ. Trimming took off 1 base at V and 2 bases at J, with 4 bases between the two ends. The length of the CDR3 is 13 residues. CDR3 residues: CASSLNTGNTIYF. CDR3 coding DNA: TGCGCCAGCAGCTTGAACACTGGAAACACCATATATTTT.

V gene TRBV11-2 combines with J gene TRBJ1-4, with D maybe TRBD1 (6 bases). The V gene's germline CDR1 is SGHAT and CDR2 FQNNGV. Trimming removed 5 bases from V and 7 bases from J, with 11 bases in between. CDR3 length: 13 residues. The CDR3 is CASSRGQTEKLFF. CDR3 DNA: TGTGCCAGCAGCCGTGGACAGACTGAAAAACTGTTTTTT. The full variable domain, rest sourced from reference TRBV11-2 and TRBJ1-4, is EAGVAQSPRYKIIEKRQSVAFWCNPISGHATLYWYQQILGQGPKLLIQFQNNGVVDDSQLPKDRFSAERLKGVDSTLKIQPAKLEDSAVYLCASSRGQTEKLFFGSGTQLSVL.

J is TRBJ2-3 and V is TRBV7-2, with D possibly matching TRBD2 (7 bases). In germline, CDR1 is SGHTA, CDR2 FQGNSA. This CDR3 is 15 amino acids long. V was clipped by 1 base and J by 4 bases, with 12 bases between them. The CDR3 spells CASSLGGGAADTQYF. In nucleotides, the CDR3 is TGTGCCAGCAGCTTAGGAGGGGGGGCCGCAGATACGCAGTATTTT. Variable domain in full (rest from reference TRBV7-2 and TRBJ2-3): GAGVSQSPSNKVTEKGKDVELRCDPISGHTALYWYRQSLGQGLEFLIYFQGNSAPDKSGLPSDRFSAERTGGSVSTLTIQRTQQEDSAVYLCASSLGGGAADTQYFGPGTRLTVL.

This clone was detected once. V gene TRBV28 combines with J gene TRBJ2-5; TRBD2 matches at 7 bases. V shed 6 bases, J shed 5 bases, and the junction held 21 bases outside the gene matches. The CDR3 length is 18 residues. CDR1 MDHEN and CDR2 SYDVKM come from the germline V gene. The CDR3 region has the DNA TGTGCCAGCAGAAAATTGCGGTCCGGCGGGAGTGTAGGGGAGACCCAGTACTTC. Protein: CASRKLRSGGSVGETQYF.

The rearrangement uses TRBV9 and TRBJ1-2; D is possibly TRBD1 (5 bases). V lost 0 bases to trimming and J lost 8 bases, with 11 bases between them. The germline V gene has CDR1 SGDLS and CDR2 YYNGEE. This CDR3 is 13 amino acids long. The CDR3 region is CASSVAGGSGYTF. CDR3 coding DNA: TGTGCCAGCAGCGTAGCGGGGGGAAGCGGCTACACCTTC.

This clone has a handful of counts. This rearrangement joins TRBV5-5 to TRBJ1-1; TRBD1 agrees at 8 bases. The CDR3 length is 15 residues. Germline V gene lookup returns CDR1 SGHKS and CDR2 YYEKEE (reference sequence). V shed 3 bases and J 4 bases; nucleotides not matched to a gene: 8. CDR3 sequence: CASSSSTGASTEAFF. CDR3 in DNA: TGTGCCAGCAGCTCGTCGACAGGGGCGAGCACTGAAGCTTTCTTT.

CDR3: CASSLNGGWTEAFF. CDR3 DNA sequence: TGCGCCAGCAGCTTGAATGGAGGATGGACTGAAGCTTTCTTT. V is TRBV5-1 and J is TRBJ1-1; the D is unclear. Germline V gene data show CDR1 as SGHRS and CDR2 as YFSETQ. The CDR3 loop spans 14 amino acids. V was cut by 1 base and J by 5 bases, with 12 bases left in between. Together with reference TRBV5-1 and TRBJ1-1, the CDR3 gives the full variable domain: KAGVTQTPRYLIKTRGQQVTLSCSPISGHRSVSWYQQTPGQGLQFLFEYFSETQRNKGNFPGRFSGRQFSNSRSEMNVSTLELGDSALYLCASSLNGGWTEAFFGQGTRLTVV.

The gene calls are TRBV3-1 (or the pseudogene TRBV3-2) and TRBJ2-7; D might be TRBD2 (5 bases). V was trimmed by 5 bases and J by 0 bases, leaving 11 bases between them. The CDR3 covers 14 residues. Per the germline V gene, CDR1 is LGHDT and CDR2 is YNNKEL (reference sequence). Here the CDR3 reads CASSNGLGSYEQYF. The CDR3 DNA reads TGTGCCAGCAGCAACGGACTGGGCTCCTACGAGCAGTACTTC.

The V gene is TRBV7-6, the J gene TRBJ2-2, with D perhaps TRBD2 (6 bases). The V end lost 2 bases, the J end lost 9 bases, and 16 bases lay between the germline ends. The germline gives CDR1 SGHVS, CDR2 FNYEAQ. The CDR3 is 15 amino acids. The CDR3 is CASSLWRGGSRELFF. The CDR3 region has the DNA TGTGCCAGCAGCTTATGGAGGGGAGGTAGTAGGGAGCTGTTTTTT.

The V and J genes are TRBV28 and TRBJ1-2; a possible D gene is TRBD1 (5 bases). Germline lookup yields CDR1 MDHEN and CDR2 SYDVKM. V dropped 2 bases and J dropped 2 bases, with 9 bases sitting between them. This CDR3 spans 14 amino acids. The CDR3 DNA sequence: TGTGCCAGCAGTTTAAGACAGACAAACTATGGCTACACCTTC. The encoded protein is CASSLRQTNYGYTF.

The V and J genes are TRBV12-3 or TRBV12-4 and TRBJ1-6, with a weak D call TRBD1 (5 bases). The CDR3 is 12 amino acids. Deletions cut 8 bases from V and 9 bases from J, with 11 bases between. CDR3 bases: TGTGCCAGCGGTGGGGCAGGTTCACCCCTCCACTTT. It yields the protein CASGGAGSPLHF.

This clone was seen only a few times. The chain uses TRBV7-9 and TRBJ2-7; TRBD1 might be the D (5 bases). The germline CDR1 and CDR2 sequences are SEHNR and FQNEAQ (reference sequence). The germline V and J ends were trimmed by 5 bases and 3 bases, with 14 bases remaining between them. The CDR3 consists of 14 residues. The CDR3 DNA sequence: TGTGCCAGCAGCACCGCAGGGCTAGGCTACGAGCAGTACTTC. Translation: CASSTAGLGYEQYF.

The chain recombines TRBV5-1 with TRBJ2-5, with TRBD2 matching over 9 bases. The J segment lost 5 bases and the V segment lost 7 bases, leaving 6 bases of the junction unmatched. The germline CDR1 and CDR2 sequences are SGHRS and YFSETQ. This CDR3 region has 13 residues. CDR3 loop: CASRGRARETQYF. The CDR3 DNA reads as TGCGCCAGCCGCGGGAGGGCTCGGGAGACCCAGTACTTC.

The chain uses TRBV20-1 and TRBJ2-2; D unresolved. The V gene lost 5 bases and the J gene lost 0 bases, with 7 bases spanning the gap. The germline V gene has CDR1 DFQATT and CDR2 SNEGSKA (reference sequence). This CDR3 has 13 residues. CDR3 DNA sequence: TGCAGTGCTGGTGACTCGAACACCGGGGAGCTGTTTTTT. This gives the protein CSAGDSNTGELFF.

At least ten counts were recorded for this clone. The J gene is TRBJ1-5, the V gene TRBV4-1; TRBD1 might be the D (5 bases). V shed 0 bases and J shed 1 base, with 7 bases lying between them. There are 15 residues in the CDR3. CDR1 is MGHRA, CDR2 YSYEKL, per germline. The CDR3 loop reads CASSQDGGSNQPQHF. CDR3 coding DNA: TGCGCCAGCAGCCAAGATGGGGGGAGCAATCAGCCCCAGCATTTT.

This clone was recorded a few times. The gene calls are TRBV3-1 (or the pseudogene TRBV3-2) and TRBJ2-1; tentative D call: TRBD2 (5 bases). Trimming took 4 bases from V and 6 from J, leaving 19 bases between them. Germline V gene lookup returns CDR1 LGHDT and CDR2 YNNKEL (reference sequence). The CDR3 extends over 16 amino acids. The CDR3 spells CASSPRVSFRGNEQFF. As DNA, the CDR3 is TGTGCCAGCAGCCCCCGAGTTTCCTTCCGGGGCAATGAGCAGTTCTTC.

The V gene is TRBV27, the J gene TRBJ1-1; D is undetermined. CDR1 and CDR2 (germline): MNHEY, SMNVEV (reference sequence). V shed 8 bases and J shed 3 bases, with 19 bases lying between them. The CDR3 consists of 15 residues. CDR3 nucleotides: TGTGCCAGCCTTTCCGGGTCCCGAGGAGACACTGAAGCTTTCTTT. Its translation: CASLSGSRGDTEAFF.

V and J are TRBV30 and TRBJ1-3; no definite D call. The V end lost 2 bases, the J end lost 0 bases, and 11 bases lay between the germline ends. Germline V CDR1 and CDR2: GTSNPN, SVGIG (reference sequence). This CDR3 is built from 15 residues. This chain's CDR3 is CAWSTPGSSGNTIYF. Written as DNA, the CDR3 is TGTGCCTGGAGTACCCCGGGGAGCTCTGGAAACACCATATATTTT. Based on the CDR3 plus reference TRBV30 and TRBJ1-3, the full variable domain is SQTIHQWPATLVQPVGSPLSLECTVEGTSNPNLYWYRQAAGRGLQLLFYSVGIGQISSEVPQNLSASRPQDRQFILSSKKLLLSDSGFYLCAWSTPGSSGNTIYFGEGSWLTVV.

The chain carries TRBV7-2 and TRBJ1-5, with D possibly matching TRBD1 (6 bases). CDR1 is SGHTA and CDR2 is FQGNSA in the germline V gene. With 1 base removed from V and 5 bases from J, the gap between germline ends came to 12 bases. The CDR3 has 15 amino acids. CDR3 sequence reads: CASSLGGREDQPQHF. As DNA, the CDR3 is TGTGCCAGCAGCTTAGGGGGGCGGGAGGATCAGCCCCAGCATTTT.

This rearrangement joins TRBV7-2 to TRBJ2-1, with 10 bases that match TRBD2. The CDR3 runs 16 residues. Unmatched junction bases numbered 7, after V lost 1 base and J lost 7 bases. CDR1 and CDR2 from the germline V gene are SGHTA and FQGNSA. The CDR3 bases are TGTGCCAGCAGCTTAGTAGCGGGAGGCCTACATAATGAGCAGTTCTTC. This sequence encodes CASSLVAGGLHNEQFF.

The V and J genes are TRBV3-1 (or the pseudogene TRBV3-2) and TRBJ1-1; D is unresolved. The length of the CDR3 is 11 residues. CDR1 is LGHDT and CDR2 is YNNKEL in the germline V gene (reference sequence). Trimming removed 4 bases from V and 7 bases from J, with 7 bases in between. The chain's CDR3 is CASSRGSEAFF. CDR3 DNA sequence: TGTGCCAGCAGCCGAGGGAGTGAAGCTTTCTTT.